This TCR beta chain was recovered during a study of immune aging and cytomegalovirus after organ transplant (dated by TCRdb to the early 2020s). In terms of the full investigation: Three-drug immunosuppression with prednisone, tacrolimus, and mycophenolate was given to all transplant recipients. On the study overall, not on this receptor specifically: Since the sequencing data did not include a CD57 measurement, a conservative gene-based definition of aging was used in its place. Aged-phenotype cells increased post-transplant regardless of clone size, earlier in large clones (days 200-264) than small clones, following viremia. A larger share of large clones was made up of TEMRA cells, and in the seven largest clones (1904 cells) aged and TEMRA cells were gained while TCM cells were lost.

The intended sense of this specimen's time point label: five sample-tagged time points from pre-transplant (day -1) to day 368 post-transplant, pooled. Thawed PBMC were stimulated for roughly twelve hours with a CMV IE-1 overlapping peptide library without transport inhibitors. After thawing, cells were rested overnight and were then stimulated in R10 medium with CD28/CD49d costimulation. The IE-1 peptide library was made up of 15-amino-acid peptides with 11-amino-acid overlaps. Each time point was barcoded with BD Single-Cell Multiplexing Kit Sample Tags, pooled, and stained with oligo-conjugated anti-CD45RA plus sorting antibodies. A BD FACSAria III was used to sort CMV-responsive CD8+CD137+ and CD4+CD154+ T cells at 4-way purity. Blood samples were drawn into EDTA vacutainers and processed by Ficoll gradient within 1-24 hours. Receptor amplification or capture employed single-cell sequencing. The data were produced on an Illumina NovaSeq 6000. For cell capture and library preparation, the team used the BD Rhapsody Targeted mRNA and AbSeq Reagent Kit in a microwell format. The libraries included TCR, sample tags, AbSeq, and targeted mRNA drawn from the Human T-Cell Expression Panel together with custom TOX and TOX2 primers. An Illumina NovaSeq was used to sequence the libraries. As for the authors' bioinformatics: The analysis covered 10,000 to 13,000 cells in total, of which about 7,300 were CD8 T cells and 4494 were CD8 T cells with an identifiable TCR CDR3. On the Seven Bridges Genomics platform, raw data were run through the BD Rhapsody Targeted Analysis Pipeline with V(D)J processing. SeqGeq 1.6.0 was used for quality control, Sample Tag demultiplexing with Lex-BDSMK, clone identification with VDJ Explorer, and Seurat clustering. A clone was considered non-expanded if it made up <1% of CD8 T cells, and considered a clonal expansion if it made up >2.5% of the sample. Starting from the raw public reads, TCRdb applied fastp trimming at Q25, assembled clones with MiXCR and retained in-frame beta chains. A single entry per CDR3 protein holds the most common genes and DNA from its merged rows. The V and J calls, along with clone size, are taken from TCRdb and not from the paper's own processing. The sample data list fewer than 25,000 distinct CDR3 sequences, and roughly a third of these were observed just once. Clones ranked in the top ten supply less than 30% of the sample.

This clonotype is medium-sized (0.01 to 0.1%) in terms of sample share. No cognate antigen has been identified for it. The record has no base qualities; no much larger clone is one base away. The germline V gene provides CDR1 MNHEY and CDR2 SVGAGI. V was cut back by 5 bases and J by 2 bases, leaving a gap of 16 bases between them. The CDR3 goes from the cysteine to the phenylalanine over 15 residues. Kept here is only the CDR3 DNA, which spans 45 bases and is read in frame from base 1. The rearrangement joined TRBV6-5 to TRBJ2-7; the D gene may be TRBD1 or TRBD2, since each aligns over 6 bases. Sequenced material: CMV peptide-activated CD4+ and CD8+ T cells sorted from blood, taken at five time points, pooled. Read against the paper, the sample's cell subset or site label means: sorted CD8+CD137+ and CD4+CD154+ T cells after 11 to 12 h CMV IE-1 peptide stimulation. This receptor was taken from a female donor who had a heart transplant and CMV viremia. The CDR3 region: CASSGAEGGAYEQYF. Read as DNA, the sequence is TGTGCCAGCAGTGGAGCTGAGGGGGGAGCCTACGAGCAGTACTTC.